Below are 17 T cell receptor beta chains sequenced from a single sample in a study of T cell responses to AZD1222 COVID-19 vaccine (dated by TCRdb to about 2021). The time point tag for this specimen amounts to: baseline before first vaccination. Libraries were made using the immunoSEQ multiplex PCR assay. TCRdb took this table from immuneACCESS and kept in-frame rearrangements with V and J called. Such tables lack part of the clones; where checked against another copy, unresolved V genes explain under half of the gap, and the rest is unexplained. In all, the sample holds 120,000 or so clones, and about 81% of those were seen once. Around 4.6% of the sample is held by the ten biggest clonotypes. Sequenced here: peripheral blood, sampled on day 0 of AZD1222 vaccination. The source is an adult in good health.

The chain links TRBV7-2 to TRBJ2-2; 8 nucleotides align to TRBD1. V shed 5 bases, J shed 5 bases, and the junction held 10 bases outside the gene matches. This CDR3 has 16 amino acids. Germline lookup yields CDR1 SGHTA and CDR2 FQGNSA. The DNA of the CDR3 is TGTGCCAGCAGCAGACGGACAGGGACGGAAACCGGGGAGCTGTTTTTT. It codes for CASSRRTGTETGELFF.

The rearrangement joins TRBV7-9 to TRBJ1-1; D gene uncertain. The CDR3 has 14 residues. Germline V lookup: CDR1 SEHNR, CDR2 FQNEAQ (reference sequence). V was shortened by 2 bases and J by 8 bases, with 15 bases between the two germline ends. Here the CDR3 reads CASSLSGGVEEAFF. CDR3 nucleotides: TGTGCCAGCAGCTTATCGGGTGGGGTGGAAGAAGCTTTCTTT.

This sequence joins TRBV25-1 and TRBJ2-1; 8 bases are shared with TRBD2. V was pared by 1 base and J by 3 bases, with 2 bases of the junction left unmatched. The germline gives CDR1 MGHDK, CDR2 SYGVNS. This CDR3 is built from 15 residues. For the CDR3, the DNA is TGTGCCAGCAGTGAATCGGGGGGGAGCTACAATGAGCAGTTCTTC. Its protein is CASSESGGSYNEQFF.

The V and J genes are TRBV9 and TRBJ2-2, with a weak D call TRBD2 (6 bases). CDR1 SGDLS and CDR2 YYNGEE come from the germline V gene. With 1 base removed from V and 7 bases from J, the gap between germline ends came to 8 bases. The CDR3 consists of 13 residues. CDR3 bases: TGTGCCAGCAGCGTATTAGCGGTCGGGGAGCTGTTTTTT. Translated, it gives CASSVLAVGELFF.

DNA of the CDR3: TGTGCCAGCAGCTTAGGGCAAGGACGCGAACGGGGCGGCTACACCTTC. It yields the protein CASSLGQGRERGGYTF. V usage is TRBV7-2 and J usage is TRBJ1-2, with D possibly being TRBD1 (5 bases). V shed 1 base and J shed 8 bases, with 20 bases lying between them. Germline CDR1 and CDR2: SGHTA and FQGNSA. This CDR3 region has 16 residues.

The chain uses TRBV7-8 and TRBJ2-7, with a weak D call TRBD2 (6 bases). V was trimmed by 6 bases and J by 5 bases, leaving 14 bases between them. The CDR3 is 13 amino acids. Germline CDR1 is SGHVS and CDR2 is FQNEAQ. The CDR3 DNA reads TGTGCCAGCAGTGGAGGGAGTTACGACGAGCAGTACTTC. It translates to CASSGGSYDEQYF.

Note on this clone: This sample also contains other DNA sequences that code for the same CDR3. This rearrangement joins TRBV28 to TRBJ1-1; D is possibly TRBD1 (6 bases). The CDR3 is 14 amino acids. The germline gives CDR1 MDHEN, CDR2 SYDVKM. The V end was cut by 5 bases, the J end by 4 bases, with 14 bases between. The CDR3 is CASSLSQGSTEAFF. CDR3 sequence (DNA): TGTGCCAGCAGTCTCTCCCAGGGGAGCACTGAAGCTTTCTTT.

This clone was seen a few times. The gene calls are TRBV30 and TRBJ2-7; tentatively, D is TRBD1 (5 bases). This CDR3 comprises 13 residues. The V end lost 1 base, the J end lost 2 bases, and 9 bases lay between the germline ends. CDR1 and CDR2 from the germline V gene are GTSNPN and SVGIG (reference sequence). The CDR3 DNA reads as TGTGCCTGGAGTGCACAGGTCGCCTACGAGCAGTACTTC. It is translated as CAWSAQVAYEQYF.

The V gene is TRBV7-2, the J gene TRBJ2-4; TRBD1 is a possible D gene (6 bases). The V end was cut by 4 bases, the J end by 3 bases, with 16 bases between. In germline, CDR1 is SGHTA, CDR2 FQGNSA. CDR3 length: 16 amino acids. The CDR3 DNA follows: TGTGCCAGCAGCTCAGATGACAGGCTTTTCAAAAACATTCAGTACTTC. Residues: CASSSDDRLFKNIQYF. The variable domain in full, completed from reference TRBV7-2 and TRBJ2-4, reads GAGVSQSPSNKVTEKGKDVELRCDPISGHTALYWYRQSLGQGLEFLIYFQGNSAPDKSGLPSDRFSAERTGGSVSTLTIQRTQQEDSAVYLCASSSDDRLFKNIQYFGAGTRLSVL.

This clone was observed a handful of times. The V gene is TRBV19, the J gene TRBJ2-5; a weak D match, TRBD1 (6 bases). Per germline, CDR1 LNHDA and CDR2 SQIVND (reference sequence). Between the trimmed V and J ends, which lost 5 bases and 5 bases, there was a span of 15 bases. The CDR3 is made up of 14 amino acids. CDR3 residues: CASSVQGVRETQYF. In nucleotides, the CDR3 is TGTGCCAGTAGTGTACAGGGCGTTCGGGAGACCCAGTACTTC.

The CDR3 nucleotides are TGTGCCAGCAGTTACTCAACAGGGCGGAATGGCTACACCTTC. Encoded protein: CASSYSTGRNGYTF. The J gene is TRBJ1-2, the V gene TRBV6-6; D is possibly TRBD1 (6 bases). From germline, CDR1 is MNHNY and CDR2 SVGAGI (reference sequence). The CDR3 loop spans 14 amino acids. The V gene lost 0 bases and the J gene lost 6 bases, with 11 bases spanning the gap.

The chain carries TRBV19 and TRBJ1-1; D is perhaps TRBD1 (5 bases). Germline CDR1 is LNHDA and CDR2 is SQIVND (reference sequence). V was pared by 3 bases and J by 1 base, with 15 bases between. This CDR3 contains 16 residues. The CDR3 spells CASSIDTGRKNTEAFF. The CDR3 DNA follows: TGTGCCAGTAGTATTGATACAGGACGAAAGAACACTGAAGCTTTCTTT.

The V gene is TRBV6-6, the J gene TRBJ2-1; D ambiguous. This CDR3 has 13 residues. CDR1 is MNHNY and CDR2 is SVGAGI in the germline V gene (reference sequence). Trimming cost V 0 bases and J 9 bases, with 9 bases left between them. CDR3 region: CASSYSGLPEQFF. The CDR3 nucleotides are TGTGCCAGCAGTTACTCAGGGTTGCCTGAGCAGTTCTTC.

The J gene is TRBJ1-3, the V gene TRBV7-2; no reliable D call. The CDR3 is 15 amino acids. Germline CDR1 reads SGHTA; CDR2 reads FQGNSA. Trimming shortened V by 3 bases and J by 0 bases, and 9 bases separated the two germline ends. CDR3 nucleotides: TGTGCCAGCAGCTTGGAGTTCCTCTCTGGAAACACCATATATTTT. Translating it yields CASSLEFLSGNTIYF.

The sample holds one count of this clone. CDR3: CASSSRRGETQYF. CDR3 nucleotides: TGTGCCAGCAGCTCACGCCGGGGGGAGACCCAGTACTTC. The chain links TRBV11-3 to TRBJ2-5; a weak D match, TRBD2 (6 bases). CDR1 is SGHNT and CDR2 is YENEEA in the germline V gene. The CDR3 consists of 13 residues. V gave up 4 bases and J gave up 5 bases, with 11 bases separating them.

The chain combines TRBV6-1 with TRBJ2-5, with D unclear. With 3 bases removed from V and 5 bases from J, the gap between germline ends came to 10 bases. The V gene's germline CDR1 is MNHNS and CDR2 SASEGT. The CDR3 loop spans 13 amino acids. CDR3 bases: TGTGCCAGCAGTGAGTGGGTCCGGGAGACCCAGTACTTC. Residues: CASSEWVRETQYF.

J is TRBJ2-1 and V is TRBV12-5; perhaps TRBD1 as D (6 bases). V gave up 7 bases and J gave up 7 bases, with 14 bases separating them. The CDR3 runs to 13 residues. CDR1 LGHNT and CDR2 FRNRAP come from the germline V gene. This CDR3 reads CASALQGTNEQFF. As DNA, the CDR3 is TGTGCTAGTGCTCTACAGGGCACTAATGAGCAGTTCTTC. The whole variable domain, remainder taken from reference TRBV12-5 and TRBJ2-1, is DARVTQTPRHKVTEMGQEVTMRCQPILGHNTVFWYRQTMMQGLELLAYFRNRAPLDDSGMPKDRFSAEMPDATLATLKIQPSEPRDSAVYFCASALQGTNEQFFGPGTRLTVL.